The sequence of this TCR beta chain was determined in a study of T-cell reconstitution after alpha-beta-depleted transplantation in children (dated by TCRdb to the mid-2010s). Regarding the study in general: Using TCR repertoire profiling, the study followed T-cell immune reconstitution in a quantitative way in children after TCRalphabeta/CD19-depleted allogeneic hematopoietic cell transplantation.

Study-level results and caveats: The frequencies of hyperexpanded clones fell over the following months, and after one year, T-cell counts and TCRbeta diversity were mostly attributed to newly produced T cells. In some patients, the high TCRbeta diversity seen at day 60 was put down to recipient T cells and intrathymic progenitors that had survived conditioning. The apparently early alphabetaT-cell count recovery about two months after transplant was reportedly dependent on only several hundred rapidly expanded clones derived from non-depleted graft cells.

Inclusive of the bounding cysteine and phenylalanine, the CDR3 is 13 residues long. The retained sequence is limited to the CDR3, 39 bases, with the frame set at the first base. The V end gives up 11 bases and the J end 3 bases, leaving 5 bases in the junction not matched to a gene. CDR1 and CDR2, looked up from the germline V gene, are MDHEN and SYDVKM. A note on this clonotype: Its antigen is not yet known. There are no base qualities to consult, and no much larger clone falls within one base.

The receptor library was made with PCR. Sequencing instrument: Illumina HiSeq 2500. TCR library preparation used molecular barcoding, with unique molecular identifiers applied to normalize quantification of the TCRbeta repertoire. The raw public reads went through TCRdb reprocessing: fastp at Q25, MiXCR clone calling, in-frame beta chains kept. Every CDR3 protein is listed once, alongside the most common genes and DNA of its rows. The sample data list fewer than 250,000 distinct CDR3 sequences, and approximately 15% of these were observed just once. About 39% of the sample belongs to the ten largest clones. The treatment or condition tag for this specimen amounts to: allogeneic hematopoietic cell transplantation with graft depleted of TCRalphabeta T cells and CD19 B cells. TCRalphabeta/CD19-depleted allogeneic hematopoietic cell grafts were given to the transplant recipients, all of whom were children.

The sequence was collected from a male patient under 10 years old who had a stem cell transplant for acute lymphoblastic leukemia, so the T cells may come from the graft donor. The rearrangement combines TRBV28 with TRBJ1-3, and TRBD1 aligns with 9 junction nucleotides. This specimen consisted of PBMCs, mostly from graft donor cells, obtained 360 days after TCRalphabeta/CD19-depleted stem cell transplant. The CDR3 reads CASRDRDGNTIYF. The DNA is TGTGCCTCCCGGGACAGGGATGGAAACACCATATATTTT.